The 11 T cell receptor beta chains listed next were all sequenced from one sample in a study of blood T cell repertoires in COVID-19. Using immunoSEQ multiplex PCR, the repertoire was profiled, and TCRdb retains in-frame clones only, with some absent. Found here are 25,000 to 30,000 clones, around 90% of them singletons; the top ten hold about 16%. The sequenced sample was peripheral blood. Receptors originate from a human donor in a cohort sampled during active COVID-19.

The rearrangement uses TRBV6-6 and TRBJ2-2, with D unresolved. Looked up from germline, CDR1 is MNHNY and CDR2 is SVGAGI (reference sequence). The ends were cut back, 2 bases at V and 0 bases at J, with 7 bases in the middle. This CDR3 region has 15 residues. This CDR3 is CASSYGRPNTGELFF. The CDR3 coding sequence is TGTGCCAGCAGTTACGGGCGACCGAACACCGGGGAGCTGTTTTTT.

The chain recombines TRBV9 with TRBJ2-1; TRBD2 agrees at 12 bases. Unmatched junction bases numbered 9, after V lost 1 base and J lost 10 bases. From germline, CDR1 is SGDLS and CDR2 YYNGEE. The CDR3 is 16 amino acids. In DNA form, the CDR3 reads TGTGCCAGCAGCGTAAGCCTAGCGGGAGGGCCGGGGGAGCAGTTCTTC. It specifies CASSVSLAGGPGEQFF.

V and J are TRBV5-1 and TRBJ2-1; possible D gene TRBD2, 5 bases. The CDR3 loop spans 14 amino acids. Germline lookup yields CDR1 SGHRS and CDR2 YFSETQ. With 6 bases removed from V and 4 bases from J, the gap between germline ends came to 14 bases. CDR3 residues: CASTTGGPYNEQFF. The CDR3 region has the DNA TGCGCCAGCACCACGGGCGGGCCTTACAATGAGCAGTTCTTC.

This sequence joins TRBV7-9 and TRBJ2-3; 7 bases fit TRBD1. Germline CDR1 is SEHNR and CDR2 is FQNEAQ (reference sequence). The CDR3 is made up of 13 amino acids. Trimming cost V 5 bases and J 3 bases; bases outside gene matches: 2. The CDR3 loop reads CASSEDRTDTQYF. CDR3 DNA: TGTGCCAGCAGCGAGGACAGGACAGATACGCAGTATTTT. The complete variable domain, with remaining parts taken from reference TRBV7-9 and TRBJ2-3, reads DTGVSQNPRHKITKRGQNVTFRCDPISEHNRLYWYRQTLGQGPEFLTYFQNEAQLEKSRLLSDRFSAERPKGSFSTLEIQRTEQGDSAMYLCASSEDRTDTQYFGPGTRLTVL.

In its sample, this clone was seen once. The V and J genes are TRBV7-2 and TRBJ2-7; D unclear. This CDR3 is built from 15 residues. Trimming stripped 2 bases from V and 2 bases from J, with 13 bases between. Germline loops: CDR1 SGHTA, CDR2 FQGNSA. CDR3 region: CASSLMAGHTYEQYF. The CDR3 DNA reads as TGTGCCAGCAGCTTAATGGCAGGCCACACCTACGAGCAGTACTTC.

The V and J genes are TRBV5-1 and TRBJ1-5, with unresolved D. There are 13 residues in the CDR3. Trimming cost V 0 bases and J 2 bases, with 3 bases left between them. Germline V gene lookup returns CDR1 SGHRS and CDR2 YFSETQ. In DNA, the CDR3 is TGCGCCAGCAGCTTGGTCGGCAATCAGCCCCAGCATTTT. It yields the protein CASSLVGNQPQHF.

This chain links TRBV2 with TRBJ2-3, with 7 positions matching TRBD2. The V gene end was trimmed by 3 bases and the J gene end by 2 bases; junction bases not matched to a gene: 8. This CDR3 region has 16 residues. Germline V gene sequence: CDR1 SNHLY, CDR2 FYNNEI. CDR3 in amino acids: CASSDGGEGTTDTQYF. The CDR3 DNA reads TGTGCCAGCAGTGATGGGGGGGAGGGCACCACAGATACGCAGTATTTT.

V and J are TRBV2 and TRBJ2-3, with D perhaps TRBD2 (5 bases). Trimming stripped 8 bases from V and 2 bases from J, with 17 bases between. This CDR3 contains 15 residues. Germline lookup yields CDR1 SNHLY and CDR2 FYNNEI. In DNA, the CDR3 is TGTGCCAGCGGTCCGGACTCTCGACTCACAGATACGCAGTATTTT. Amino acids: CASGPDSRLTDTQYF.

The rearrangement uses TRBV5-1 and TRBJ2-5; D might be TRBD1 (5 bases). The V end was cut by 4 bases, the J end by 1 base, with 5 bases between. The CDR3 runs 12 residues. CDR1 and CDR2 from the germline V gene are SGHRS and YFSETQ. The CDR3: CASSDSQETQYF. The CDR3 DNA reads TGCGCCAGCAGCGACAGCCAAGAGACCCAGTACTTC.

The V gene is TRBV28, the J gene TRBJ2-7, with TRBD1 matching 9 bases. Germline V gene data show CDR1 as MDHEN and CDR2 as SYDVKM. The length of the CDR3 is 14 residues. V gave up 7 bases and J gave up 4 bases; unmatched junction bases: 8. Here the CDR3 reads CASIGGQGVYEQYF. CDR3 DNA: TGTGCCAGCATCGGGGGACAGGGTGTATACGAGCAGTACTTC.

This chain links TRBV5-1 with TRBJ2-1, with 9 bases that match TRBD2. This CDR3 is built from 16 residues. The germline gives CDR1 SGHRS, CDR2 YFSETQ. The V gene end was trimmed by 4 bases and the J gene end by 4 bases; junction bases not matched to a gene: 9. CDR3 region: CASSAEPSGDYNEQFF. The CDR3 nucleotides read TGCGCCAGCAGCGCCGAACCTAGCGGGGATTACAATGAGCAGTTCTTC.